What follows are 16 T cell receptor beta chains derived from one specimen sequenced in a study of post-analysis software for immune sequencing data (dated by TCRdb to the mid-2010s). These receptors' antigens are unknown. General conclusions and limits of the study: Significantly higher frequencies in patients than in controls were found for several TRBV segments, including TRBV5-6, TRBV5-1 and TRBV20-1.

Libraries came from PCR. The sequencing machine was an Illumina HiSeq 2500. Unique molecular identifiers were incorporated into TCR beta cDNA libraries to reduce PCR and sequencing biases. TCRdb reprocessed the public reads (quality trimming at Q25 with fastp, clone calling with MiXCR) and kept in-frame beta chains. Identical CDR3 protein sequences are pooled into one entry, listed with their most common genes and DNA. This sample lists fewer than 850,000 distinct CDR3 sequences; 30% were detected once. The leading ten clones occupy around 0.56% of the sample. Specimen: blood. Receptors were obtained from a girl aged 5 to 17 with multiple sclerosis.

The chain uses TRBV20-1 and TRBJ2-5, with 7 bases identical to TRBD2. After removal of 0 bases from V and 5 bases from J, the junction contained 9 bases not matched to a gene. The CDR3 extends over 15 amino acids. Germline V gene sequence: CDR1 DFQATT, CDR2 SNEGSKA (reference sequence). DNA of the CDR3: TGCAGTGCTAGAGAGCGAGGGAGGGGCCCGGAGACCCAGTACTTC. Translating it yields CSARERGRGPETQYF.

This clonotype has just one count. The V call is TRBV2, the J call TRBJ2-3; 11 nucleotides line up with TRBD1. V shed 7 bases and J 4 bases; nucleotides not matched to a gene: 7. The V gene's germline CDR1 is SNHLY and CDR2 FYNNEI. The CDR3 sequence is 15 residues long. The CDR3 loop is CASKRDRGVSDTQYF. DNA of the CDR3: TGTGCCAGCAAGAGGGACAGGGGGGTCTCAGATACGCAGTATTTT.

The rearrangement uses TRBV5-5 and TRBJ2-5; no reliable D call. Germline CDR1 and CDR2: SGHKS and YYEKEE (reference sequence). Trimming stripped 5 bases from V and 4 bases from J, with 18 bases between. The CDR3 contains 15 residues. CDR3 loop: CASRLGRRLGETQYF. The CDR3 DNA reads as TGTGCCAGCAGGTTAGGACGACGCCTGGGAGAGACCCAGTACTTC.

This clonotype was picked up a small number of times. V is TRBV12-3 or TRBV12-4 and J is TRBJ2-1, with TRBD2 as a possible D gene (6 bases). Trimming took off 5 bases at V and 2 bases at J, with 16 bases between the two ends. The CDR3 consists of 16 residues. The CDR3 loop reads CASSAPRDSPYNEQFF. The DNA for the CDR3 is TGTGCCAGCAGTGCACCCCGGGACTCACCCTACAATGAGCAGTTCTTC.

The chain has TRBV12-3 or TRBV12-4 and TRBJ2-5; D gene unclear. Trimming took 7 bases from V and 9 from J, leaving 24 bases between them. This CDR3 is built from 15 residues. The CDR3 loop is CASTSTVSAAKAQYF. The CDR3 DNA follows: TGTGCCAGCACCTCTACTGTATCGGCGGCAAAGGCCCAGTACTTC.

The CDR3 spells CASSDPGNQPQHF. For the CDR3, the DNA is TGTGCCAGCAGTGATCCGGGAAATCAGCCCCAGCATTTT. The chain links TRBV2 to TRBJ1-5; D is ambiguous. V was shortened by 3 bases and J by 4 bases, with 7 bases between the two germline ends. Germline CDR1 SNHLY, CDR2 FYNNEI. The length of the CDR3 is 13 residues.

The gene calls are TRBV9 and TRBJ2-5; tentatively, D is TRBD1 (6 bases). With 4 bases removed from V and 5 bases from J, the gap between germline ends came to 18 bases. Germline V CDR1 and CDR2: SGDLS, YYNGEE. The length of the CDR3 is 15 residues. The CDR3 region is CASSLYDRPRETQYF. CDR3 coding DNA: TGTGCCAGCAGCTTATATGACAGGCCGAGGGAGACCCAGTACTTC.

The V call is TRBV20-1, the J call TRBJ2-1; 8 nucleotides match TRBD2. This CDR3 contains 14 residues. Germline lookup yields CDR1 DFQATT and CDR2 SNEGSKA (reference sequence). J was trimmed by 3 bases and V by 6 bases; bases with no gene match: 7. The CDR3 coding sequence is TGCAGTGCGAGCAGCGGGGGAGGCTACAATGAGCAGTTCTTC. The encoded protein is CSASSGGGYNEQFF.

This chain links TRBV20-1 with TRBJ2-6; D might be TRBD2 (6 bases). Between the trimmed V and J ends, which lost 3 bases and 3 bases, there was a span of 9 bases. The CDR3 extends over 14 amino acids. Germline CDR1 and CDR2: DFQATT and SNEGSKA (reference sequence). CDR3 protein: CSARGGFGANVLTF. CDR3 nucleotides: TGCAGTGCTAGGGGGGGTTTTGGGGCCAACGTCCTGACTTTC.

The J gene is TRBJ1-1, the V gene TRBV15; possible D gene TRBD1, 6 bases. The V end was cut by 3 bases, the J end by 8 bases, with 10 bases between. The CDR3 contains 12 residues. Germline V lookup: CDR1 LNHNV, CDR2 YYDKDF (reference sequence). CDR3 bases: TGTGCCACCAGCAGTTGGACAGCCGAAGCTTTCTTT. It encodes CATSSWTAEAFF. The full variable domain, completed using reference TRBV15 and TRBJ1-1, is DAMVIQNPRYQVTQFGKPVTLSCSQTLNHNVMYWYQQKSSQAPKLLFHYYDKDFNNEADTPDNFQSRRPNTSFCFLDIRSPGLGDTAMYLCATSSWTAEAFFGQGTRLTVV.

With respect to this clonotype: The CDR3 ends on some other residue instead of the conserved phenylalanine or tryptophan, so this is likely a read error. The chain couples TRBV7-2 to TRBJ1-2, with 12 bases that match TRBD1. J gave up 4 bases and V 5 bases, and 5 bases lay outside the gene matches. The germline V gene encodes CDR1 SGHTA and CDR2 FQGNSA. The CDR3 runs 15 residues. CDR3 in amino acids: CASSLGTGGSYGYTI. The CDR3 DNA follows: TGTGCCAGCAGCCTGGGGACAGGGGGCTCCTATGGCTACACCATC.

Ten or more counts support this clonotype. The chain has TRBV5-1 and TRBJ2-7; possible D gene TRBD1, 6 bases. Trimming removed 5 bases from V and 4 bases from J, with 13 bases in between. The length of the CDR3 is 13 residues. The germline V gene encodes CDR1 SGHRS and CDR2 YFSETQ. The CDR3 sequence: CASRAQGLYEQYF. The CDR3 nucleotides read TGCGCCAGCAGGGCCCAGGGGTTATACGAGCAGTACTTC.

V and J are TRBV19 and TRBJ1-4, with 7 bases lining up with TRBD1. Germline V CDR1 and CDR2: LNHDA, SQIVND (reference sequence). This CDR3 has 15 residues. Unmatched junction bases numbered 10, after V lost 9 bases and J lost 3 bases. CDR3 residues: CASENPGTANEKLFF. In DNA form, the CDR3 reads TGTGCCAGCGAGAACCCCGGGACAGCTAATGAAAAACTGTTTTTT.

The genes are TRBV2 and TRBJ2-3, with TRBD1 as a possible D gene (5 bases). This CDR3 has 13 amino acids. V lost 6 bases to trimming and J lost 6 bases, with 13 bases between them. Per the germline V gene, CDR1 is SNHLY and CDR2 is FYNNEI. The CDR3 bases are TGTGCCAGCAGCACCCAGGGAACCGATACGCAGTATTTT. Its translation is CASSTQGTDTQYF.

The chain couples TRBV15 to TRBJ2-1; TRBD2 agrees at 12 bases. V dropped 2 bases and J dropped 9; count of bases not matched to a gene: 5. CDR3 length: 15 residues. Germline CDR1 reads LNHNV; CDR2 reads YYDKDF (reference sequence). As DNA, the CDR3 is TGTGCCACCAGCAGACCGGGACTAGCGGGTACTGAGCAGTTCTTC. Amino acid sequence: CATSRPGLAGTEQFF.

The V and J genes are TRBV29-1 and TRBJ1-2, with TRBD1 identical over 8 bases. CDR3 length: 15 amino acids. Germline V gene lookup returns CDR1 SQVTM and CDR2 ANQGSEA. V shed 4 bases, J shed 3 bases, and the junction held 10 bases outside the gene matches. The CDR3 loop is CSVGGWTGNHYGYTF. For the CDR3, the DNA is TGCAGCGTTGGGGGCTGGACAGGGAACCACTATGGCTACACCTTC.